One and the same sample provided the 6 T cell receptor beta chains below, sequenced in a study of regulatory T cells in long-lasting Graves disease. Time point specified: newly diagnosed GD, antithyroid drugs for less than 3 months. Extracted RNA from PBMCs served as the source of the TCR library. Arm-PCR of CDR3 regions with iRepertoire HTBI primers generated TCR beta libraries. One entry per CDR3 protein results from TCRdb running MiXCR on the multiplex PCR reads. The sample lists 300,000 to 400,000 distinct CDR3 sequences, around 17% occurring once. These data were also filed under a second study, of T cells in Graves' hyperthyroidism and ophthalmopathy.

The input for sequencing was peripheral blood mononuclear cells (PBMCs), taken at new diagnosis, from a patient treated with antithyroid drugs. The origin of the receptors is a man aged 35 to 55 with Graves disease.

The sample holds many counts of this clonotype. The chain joins TRBV5-1 to TRBJ2-3; D could derive from TRBD1 or TRBD2 (6 bases each). Germline values: CDR1 SGHRS, CDR2 YFSETQ. This CDR3 is 16 amino acids long. V was cut by 4 bases and J by 2 bases, with 17 bases left in between. CDR3 in DNA: TGCGCCAGCAGCCCAGGTCAAGGGGGGCACACAGATACGCAGTATTTT. The encoded protein is CASSPGQGGHTDTQYF.

Comment on this clonotype: A much larger clone is a single base away; this may be a read error. The chain employs TRBV6-1 and TRBJ2-1; no firm D call. This CDR3 is built from 14 residues. Per the germline V gene, CDR1 is MNHNS and CDR2 is SASEGT. The ends were cut back, 7 bases at V and 10 bases at J, with 20 bases in the middle. Here the CDR3 DNA reads TGTGCCAGCAACCTCTGGGTCACCTCCTACGAGCAGTTCTTC. It translates to CASNLWVTSYEQFF.

This clonotype occurred many times. The chain employs TRBV7-3 and TRBJ1-3, with TRBD1 as a possible D gene (6 bases). The CDR3 runs to 16 residues. Trimming removed 5 bases from V and 2 bases from J, with 16 bases in between. Germline V gene data show CDR1 as SGHTA and CDR2 as FQGTGA. CDR3: CASSHFPGATGNTIYF. The CDR3, as DNA: TGTGCCAGCAGCCACTTTCCAGGGGCAACTGGAAACACCATATATTTT.

The table lists this clonotype with many counts. V is TRBV2 and J is TRBJ2-5; D remains ambiguous. The germline V gene encodes CDR1 SNHLY and CDR2 FYNNEI. Trimming took off 4 bases at V and 8 bases at J, with 17 bases between the two ends. This CDR3 comprises 14 residues. CDR3 sequence: CASSGLEQRRTQYF. Written as DNA, the CDR3 is TGTGCCAGCAGTGGGTTGGAGCAACGGAGAACCCAGTACTTC.

This clonotype was counted a few times. The chain employs TRBV5-4 and TRBJ2-1, with 9 bases fitting TRBD2. V was clipped by 1 base and J by 6 bases; unmatched bases: 5. Looked up from germline, CDR1 is SGHNT and CDR2 is YYREEE (reference sequence). The CDR3 consists of 15 residues. For the CDR3, the DNA is TGTGCCAGCAGCTTGTTCAGCGGGGGGACCAATGAGCAGTTCTTC. The encoded protein is CASSLFSGGTNEQFF.

This clonotype was detected many times. CDR3 DNA: TGCGCCAGCAGCCGGGACAGCTACACAGATACGCAGTATTTT. Translated: CASSRDSYTDTQYF. The chain is built from TRBV5-1 and TRBJ2-3; TRBD1 matches at 7 bases. Unmatched junction bases numbered 4, after V lost 4 bases and J lost 2 bases. This CDR3 comprises 14 residues. CDR1 is SGHRS and CDR2 is YFSETQ in the germline V gene.